This T cell receptor (beta chain) emerged from a study of blood T cell repertoires in COVID-19. Overall study: The samples span acute and convalescent COVID-19 from the United States, Italy and Spain. Sources were T cells, B-cell-depleted T cells, or PBMCs; the material itself was cDNA or gDNA.

The data were produced by immunoSEQ multiplex PCR, yet TCRdb's version contains in-frame clones alone and is incomplete. Counted here are approximately 65,000 clones, 86% occurring once; the ten biggest clones make up 4.1%. The CDR3 has 14 residues. V dropped 2 bases and J dropped 0 bases, with 7 bases sitting between them. The germline CDR1 and CDR2 sequences are LGHDT and YNNKEL (reference sequence). The origin of this receptor is a man aged 45 to 65 with acute or convalescent COVID-19. The material sequenced was peripheral blood. The gene calls are TRBV3-1 (or the pseudogene TRBV3-2) and TRBJ2-5; tentative D call: TRBD1 (6 bases). CDR3 nucleotide sequence: TGTGCCAGCAGCCAACAGGGGAACCAAGAGACCCAGTACTTC. It yields the protein CASSQQGNQETQYF.